What follows are 5 T cell receptor beta chains derived from one specimen sequenced in a study of blood T cell repertoires in COVID-19. The data were produced by immunoSEQ multiplex PCR, yet TCRdb's version contains in-frame clones alone and is incomplete. The repertoire includes under 200,000 clones, around 80% of them detected once, and roughly 8% sits in the top ten. Sequencing used peripheral blood. These receptors all stem from a woman in her sixties with COVID-19, enrolled during active disease.

This clone appeared once. The V gene is TRBV2, the J gene TRBJ1-1; D is unclear. The V end lost 7 bases, the J end lost 2 bases, and 14 bases lay between the germline ends. Germline V lookup: CDR1 SNHLY, CDR2 FYNNEI. The CDR3 is 14 residues long. The CDR3 reads CASKRETTNTEAFF. The DNA of the CDR3 is TGTGCCAGCAAACGGGAAACAACTAACACTGAAGCTTTCTTT.

V usage is TRBV9 and J usage is TRBJ2-3; D possibly corresponds to TRBD2 (5 bases). Trimming pared 4 bases from V and 5 bases from J, leaving 11 bases between. CDR3 size: 13 residues. Germline V CDR1 and CDR2: SGDLS, YYNGEE. The CDR3 nucleotides read TGTGCCAGCAGCCTTGGACTGGTAGATACGCAGTATTTT. Amino acids: CASSLGLVDTQYF.

The rearrangement links TRBV7-6 to TRBJ2-2; 8 bases map to TRBD1. This CDR3 contains 14 residues. With V trimmed by 8 bases and J by 1 base, 3 bases remained unmatched. Germline CDR1 is SGHVS and CDR2 is FNYEAQ. The CDR3 spells CASRGTGNTGELFF. CDR3 DNA sequence: TGTGCCAGCCGTGGGACAGGGAACACCGGGGAGCTGTTTTTT.

The chain has TRBV6-2 or TRBV6-3 and TRBJ1-6; D remains unclear. The CDR3 has 12 amino acids. Germline V CDR1 and CDR2: MNHEY, SVGEGT. V was clipped by 6 bases and J by 13 bases, with 13 bases between them. CDR3 nucleotide sequence: TGTGCCAGCAGCCCTCCTGAGGCGCCCCTCCACTTT. This encodes CASSPPEAPLHF.

The chain carries TRBV3-1 (or the pseudogene TRBV3-2) and TRBJ2-7; maybe TRBD2 (5 bases). This CDR3 has 15 residues. Trimming took off 0 bases at V and 5 bases at J, with 14 bases between the two ends. In germline, CDR1 is LGHDT, CDR2 YNNKEL (reference sequence). DNA of the CDR3: TGTGCCAGCAGCCAAGAATGGAGGAATTTCGACGAGCAGTACTTC. Its protein product is CASSQEWRNFDEQYF.